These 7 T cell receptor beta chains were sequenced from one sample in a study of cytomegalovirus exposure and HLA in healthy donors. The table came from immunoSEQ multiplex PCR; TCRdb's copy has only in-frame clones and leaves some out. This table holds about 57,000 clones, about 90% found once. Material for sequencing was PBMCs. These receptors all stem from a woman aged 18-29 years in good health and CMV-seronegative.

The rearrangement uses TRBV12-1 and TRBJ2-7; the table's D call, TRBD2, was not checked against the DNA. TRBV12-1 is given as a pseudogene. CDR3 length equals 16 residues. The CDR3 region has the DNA TGTGCCAGCAGCCCTGCAGGCGGGAGGGCTACTTACGAGCAGTACTTC. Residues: CASSPAGGRATYEQYF.

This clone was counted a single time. This chain's CDR3 is CATSRPGGGYGYTF. DNA for the CDR3: TGTGCCACCAGCAGACCAGGGGGCGGCTATGGCTACACCTTC. J is TRBJ1-2 and V is TRBV15, with 8 bases fitting TRBD1. The CDR3 is 14 amino acids. V trimming: 2 bases; J trimming: 4 bases; junction bases outside the gene matches: 3. Germline V CDR1 and CDR2: LNHNV, YYDKDF (reference sequence).

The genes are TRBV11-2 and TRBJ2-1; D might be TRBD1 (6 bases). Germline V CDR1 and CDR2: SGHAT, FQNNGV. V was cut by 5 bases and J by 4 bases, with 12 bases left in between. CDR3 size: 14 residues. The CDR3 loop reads CASSAITGYNEQFF. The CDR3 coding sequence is TGTGCCAGCAGCGCTATTACAGGGTACAATGAGCAGTTCTTC.

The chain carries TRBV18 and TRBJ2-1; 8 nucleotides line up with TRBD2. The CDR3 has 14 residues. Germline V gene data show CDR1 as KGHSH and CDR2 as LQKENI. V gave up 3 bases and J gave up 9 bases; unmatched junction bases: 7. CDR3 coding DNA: TGTGCCAGCTCACCTCAAGACCGGGAGGGTGAGCAGTTCTTC. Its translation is CASSPQDREGEQFF.

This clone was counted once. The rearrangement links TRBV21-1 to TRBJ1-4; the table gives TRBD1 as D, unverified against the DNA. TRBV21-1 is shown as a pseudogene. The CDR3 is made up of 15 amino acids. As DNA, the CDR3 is TGTGCCAGCAGCAAAGGGGACACAACTAATGAAAAACTGTTTTTT. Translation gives CASSKGDTTNEKLFF.

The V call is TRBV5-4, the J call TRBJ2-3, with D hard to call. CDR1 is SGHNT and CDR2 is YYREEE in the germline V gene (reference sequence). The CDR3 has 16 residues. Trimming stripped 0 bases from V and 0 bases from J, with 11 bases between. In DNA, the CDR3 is TGTGCCAGCAGCTTGGATCCAGGCCCTAGCACAGATACGCAGTATTTT. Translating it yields CASSLDPGPSTDTQYF.

The CDR3 DNA reads as TGTGCCAGAGGGAGGCGGGGAGCTAACTATGGCTACACCTTC. It specifies CARGRRGANYGYTF. The gene calls are TRBV5-8 and TRBJ1-2, with unresolved D. CDR3 length equals 14 residues. Looked up from germline, CDR1 is SGHTS and CDR2 is YDEGEE. V lost 8 bases and J lost 0, with 14 bases in between.